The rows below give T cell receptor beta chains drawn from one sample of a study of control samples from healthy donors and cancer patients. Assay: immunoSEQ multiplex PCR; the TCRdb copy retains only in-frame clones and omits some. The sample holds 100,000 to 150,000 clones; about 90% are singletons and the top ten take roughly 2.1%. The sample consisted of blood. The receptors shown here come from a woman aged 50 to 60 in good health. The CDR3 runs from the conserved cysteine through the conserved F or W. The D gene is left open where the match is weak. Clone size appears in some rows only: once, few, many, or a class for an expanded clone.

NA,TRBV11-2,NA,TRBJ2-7,TGTGCCAGCAGCTTTCTAGTGGCCTCCTACGAGCAGTACTTC,CASSFLVASYEQYF
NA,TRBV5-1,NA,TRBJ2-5,TGCGCCAGCAGCCCGGGTACTCGGCAAGAGACCCAGTACTTC,CASSPGTRQETQYF
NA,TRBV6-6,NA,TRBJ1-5,TGTGCCAGCAGTTACACGGAGGGTCAGCCCCAGCATTTT,CASSYTEGQPQHF
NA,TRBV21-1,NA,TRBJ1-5,TGTGCCAGCAGCACCTGGGGACGGGCCAATCAGCCCCAGCATTTT,CASSTWGRANQPQHF
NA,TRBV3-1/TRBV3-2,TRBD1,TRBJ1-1,TGTGCCAGCAGCCAAGTGACAGGGGTTATGAACACTGAAGCTTTCTTT,CASSQVTGVMNTEAFF
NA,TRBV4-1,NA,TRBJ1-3,TGCGCCAGCAGCCAAGGACCCGACCGTAACTCTGGAAACACCATATATTTT,CASSQGPDRNSGNTIYF
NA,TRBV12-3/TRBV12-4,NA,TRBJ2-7,TGTGCCAGCAGTTTAGGACCTACCTACGAGCAGTACTTC,CASSLGPTYEQYF
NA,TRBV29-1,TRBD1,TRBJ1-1,TGCAGCGTTCCTGTCCAGGGGGCGCTGGACACTGAAGCTTTCTTT,CSVPVQGALDTEAFF
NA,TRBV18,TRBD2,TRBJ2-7,TGTGCCAGCTCACCAAAGGGGGTGACTAGCGGGGGGACCTACGAGCAGTACTTC,CASSPKGVTSGGTYEQYF
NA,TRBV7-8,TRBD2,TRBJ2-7,TGTGCCAGCAGCCGCTTGGTCGGGACTAGCGGGGGCATAAGCTCCTACGAGCAGTACTTC,CASSRLVGTSGGISSYEQYF
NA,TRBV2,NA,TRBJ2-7,TGTGCCAGCAGTGAATGGTCGGGGGCCAACGAGCAGTACTTC,CASSEWSGANEQYF
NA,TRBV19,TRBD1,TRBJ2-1,TGTGCCAGTAGTAGGGACAGTATCAATGAGCAGTTCTTC,CASSRDSINEQFF
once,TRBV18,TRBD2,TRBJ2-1,TGTGCCAGCTCACCGCAACTAGCGGAGTACAATGAGCAGTTCTTC,CASSPQLAEYNEQFF
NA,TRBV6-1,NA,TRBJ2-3,TGTGCCAGCAGTGATGGACACAGGGTGGATACGCAGTATTTT,CASSDGHRVDTQYF
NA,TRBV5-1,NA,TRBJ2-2,TGCGCCAGCAGCTTGGTCGTGGGGGGATCCGGGGAGCTGTTTTTT,CASSLVVGGSGELFF
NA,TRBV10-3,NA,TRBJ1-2,TGTGCCATCAGCGGCACAGGGACCAAGGTTTACACCTTC,CAISGTGTKVYTF
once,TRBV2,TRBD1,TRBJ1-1,TGTGCCAGCAGTTTAAAGACAGGGGGCAACACTGAAGCTTTCTTT,CASSLKTGGNTEAFF
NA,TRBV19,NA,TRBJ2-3,TGTGCCAGTAGTGGAAGACCCGGCAGTCTCCCAGATACGCAGTATTTT,CASSGRPGSLPDTQYF
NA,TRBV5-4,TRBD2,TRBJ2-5,TGTGCCAGCAGCGGATTAGCGGGAGAGACCCAGTACTTC,CASSGLAGETQYF
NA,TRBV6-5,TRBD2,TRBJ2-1,TGTGCCAGCAGGGAGCGGGGGGCCCTCTACAATGAGCAGTTCTTC,CASRERGALYNEQFF
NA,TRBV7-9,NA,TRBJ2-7,TGTGCCAGCAGCTTAGCGGACGAGCAGTACTTC,CASSLADEQYF
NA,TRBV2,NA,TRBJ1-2,TGTGCCAGCAGCAGTGGTGGGTCCTATTATGGCTACACCTTC,CASSSGGSYYGYTF
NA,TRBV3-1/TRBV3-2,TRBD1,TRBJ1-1,TGTGCCAGCAGCCCCGGGACAGGGGGCCTTAACACTGAAGCTTTCTTT,CASSPGTGGLNTEAFF
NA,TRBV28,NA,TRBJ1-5,TGTGCCAGCAGTTTAGGGGCAACGCCCCAGCATTTT,CASSLGATPQHF
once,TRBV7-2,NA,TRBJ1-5,TGTGCCAGCAGCCCGAAAGTCCGACAGGATGGAAATCAGCCCCAGCATTTT,CASSPKVRQDGNQPQHF
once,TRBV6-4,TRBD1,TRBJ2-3,TGTGCCAGCAGTCCCGGGACAGGGGGCACAGATACGCAGTATTTT,CASSPGTGGTDTQYF
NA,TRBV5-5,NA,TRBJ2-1,TGTGCCAGCAGCTCGGGAGTATTGGACAGAACAAATGAGCAGTTCTTC,CASSSGVLDRTNEQFF
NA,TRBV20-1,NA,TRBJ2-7,TGCAGTCTGGGTTCCCCCTACGAGCAGTACTTC,CSLGSPYEQYF
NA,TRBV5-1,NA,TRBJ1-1,TGCGCCAGCAGCTTGGGGGATTGGGCGAACACTGAAGCTTTCTTT,CASSLGDWANTEAFF
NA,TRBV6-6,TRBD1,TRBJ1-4,TGTGCCAGCAGTTTAACAGGGGGAACTGAAAAACTGTTTTTT,CASSLTGGTEKLFF
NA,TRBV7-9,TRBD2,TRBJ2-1,TGTGCCAGCAGCCAAGACTGGACTAGCGGGAGCGTCAATGAGCAGTTCTTC,CASSQDWTSGSVNEQFF
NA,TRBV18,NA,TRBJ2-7,TGTGCCAGCTCACCACCTCCGGACGGGTCCCTAGGCGAGCAGTACTTC,CASSPPPDGSLGEQYF
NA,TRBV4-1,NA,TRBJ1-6,TGCGCCAGCAGCCAAGAGGCGCGAAATTCACCCCTCCACTTT,CASSQEARNSPLHF
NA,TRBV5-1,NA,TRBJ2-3,TGCGCCAGCAGCTTGGCGGGTATCACAGATACGCAGTATTTT,CASSLAGITDTQYF
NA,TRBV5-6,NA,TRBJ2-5,TGTGCCAGCAGCTTGTTGGGCAGGGGTTCAGAGACCCAGTACTTC,CASSLLGRGSETQYF
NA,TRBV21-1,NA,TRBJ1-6,TGTGCCAGCAGCGTGCGGACAGGGATTTTTTGTAGTGGATCCTATAATTCACCCCTCCACTTT,CASSVRTGIFCSGSYNSPLHF
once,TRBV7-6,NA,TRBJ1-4,TGTGCCAGCAGCAAGGGAGCAACTAATGAAAAACTGTTTTTT,CASSKGATNEKLFF
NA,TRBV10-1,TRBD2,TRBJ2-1,TGCGCCAGCAGTTCCAGGAGCGGGGGAGCGCTAAGCTCCTACAATGAGCAGTTCTTC,CASSSRSGGALSSYNEQFF
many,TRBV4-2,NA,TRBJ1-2,TGTGCCAGCAGCCAAGCGGAGGGGCAGAACTATGGCTACACCTTC,CASSQAEGQNYGYTF
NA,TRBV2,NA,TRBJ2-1,TGTGCCAGCAGCTCAGGACAGATAACTTACAATGAGCAGTTCTTC,CASSSGQITYNEQFF
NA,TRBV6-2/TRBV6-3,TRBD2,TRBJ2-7,TGTGCCAGCAGTTACTCGAGTTCCAGCGGGAGATACGAGCAGTACTTC,CASSYSSSSGRYEQYF
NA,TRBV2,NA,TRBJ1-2,TGTGCCAGCAGGATCGGCGGGGGACTTGGCTACACCTTC,CASRIGGGLGYTF
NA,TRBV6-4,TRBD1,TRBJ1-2,TGTGCCAGCAGTGACTCGTACAGGGGTCCTTATGGCTACACCTTC,CASSDSYRGPYGYTF
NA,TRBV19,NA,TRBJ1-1,TGTGCCAGGGTCCGGGGGTTACCTGAAGCTTTCTTT,CARVRGLPEAFF
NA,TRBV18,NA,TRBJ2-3,TGTGCCGGTTCAGCGGACTACACAACAGATACGCAGTATTTT,CAGSADYTTDTQYF
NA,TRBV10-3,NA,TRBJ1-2,TGTGCCATCAGTGAGTCGACGAGGGATATCCACTATGGCTACACCTTC,CAISESTRDIHYGYTF
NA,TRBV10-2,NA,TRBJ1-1,TGCGCCAGCAGTACCGACTGGGGCAGCAAAAACACTGAAGCTTTCTTT,CASSTDWGSKNTEAFF
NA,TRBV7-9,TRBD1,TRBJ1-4,TGTGCCAGCAGCTACGTGGACAGGGTAAATGAAAAACTGTTTTTT,CASSYVDRVNEKLFF
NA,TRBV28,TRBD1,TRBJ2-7,TGTGCCAGCAGTTTTAACCCACGGACAGGGAGCTTTGGCGAGCAGTACTTC,CASSFNPRTGSFGEQYF
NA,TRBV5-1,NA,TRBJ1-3,TGCGCCAGCAGCTTGGCCACTTACGGGAACTCTGGAAACACCATATATTTT,CASSLATYGNSGNTIYF
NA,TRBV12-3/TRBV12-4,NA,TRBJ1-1,TGTGCCAGCAGTCCGGTTTTGACTGAAGCTTTCTTT,CASSPVLTEAFF
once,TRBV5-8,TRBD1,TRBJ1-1,TGTGCCAGCAGCTTCCCCGACAGGGGAGCTTTCTTT,CASSFPDRGAFF
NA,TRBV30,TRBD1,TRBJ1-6,TGTGCCTGGAGTGTACAGGGGAATAATAATTCACCCCTCCACTTT,CAWSVQGNNNSPLHF
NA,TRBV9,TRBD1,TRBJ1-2,TGTGCCAGCAGCGTAGGTCAGGGGGCTGAATATGGCTACACCTTC,CASSVGQGAEYGYTF
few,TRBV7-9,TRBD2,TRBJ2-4,TGTGCCAGCAGCTTAGGAAGTTGGTGGGAGCAGTCGGGGGGAAACATTCAGTACTTC,CASSLGSWWEQSGGNIQYF
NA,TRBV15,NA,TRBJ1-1,TGTGCCACCAGCAGAGATTGGGCAGGGAACACTGAAGCTTTCTTT,CATSRDWAGNTEAFF
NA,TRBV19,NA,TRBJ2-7,TGTGCCAGTAGTCCGGGACGCTTCTACGAGCAGTACTTC,CASSPGRFYEQYF